This T cell receptor (beta chain) was recorded in a study of CD8+CD57+ T cells in acquired aplastic anemia. This clonotype was detected ten times or more. The CDR3 totals 11 residues. V was clipped by 5 bases and J by 3 bases, with 5 bases between them. Germline loops: CDR1 MNHNS, CDR2 SASEGT. TCR beta VDJ and CDR3 profiling used genomic DNA as template. MiXCR was run by TCRdb on the reads, yielding one entry per CDR3 protein. The sample comprises tens of thousands of distinct CDR3 sequences, 55% of which are singletons, and under 3% rests with the top ten. The V gene is TRBV6-1, the J gene TRBJ2-7; D is unclear. Sequenced material: sorted CD4+, CD8+, or CD8+CD57+ T cells (not recorded which) from PBMCs. The TCR was taken from a human donor in good health, serving as a control. The CDR3 sequence is CASSLIYEQYF. The DNA for the CDR3 is TGTGCCAGCAGTCTAATCTACGAGCAGTACTTC.